The next 26 T cell receptor beta chains were all read from a single sample in a study of identical twins. From the 5' RACE reads, TCRdb called clonotypes with MiXCR, one entry per CDR3 protein. The data contain hundreds of thousands of distinct CDR3 sequences, 8.6% of them singletons. In addition, the sample was reused for a study of yellow fever vaccine responses in identical twins.

Sequenced: PBMCs. The receptors originated from a woman younger than 30 in good health.

This sequence joins TRBV10-3 and TRBJ1-1; TRBD1 might be the D (6 bases). Per the germline V gene, CDR1 is ENHRY and CDR2 is SYGVKD. V lost 4 bases and J 7 bases, leaving 13 bases between the germline ends. The CDR3 runs 13 residues. The CDR3 nucleotides read TGTGCCATCAGTGCCCAACAGGGAGATGAAGCTTTCTTT. Its protein product is CAISAQQGDEAFF.

This clonotype was counted only a few times. The rearrangement uses TRBV5-1 and TRBJ1-5, with 7 positions matching TRBD1. Germline assignment: CDR1 SGHRS and CDR2 YFSETQ. The CDR3 loop spans 15 amino acids. V was pared by 2 bases and J by 4 bases, with 6 bases of the junction left unmatched. CDR3 bases: TGCGCCAGCAGCTTAACCGGGACAGCAAATCAGCCCCAGCATTTT. Its translation is CASSLTGTANQPQHF.

As regards this clonotype: A much more abundant neighbour one base away suggests this may be a read error. This chain connects TRBV6-2 or TRBV6-3 to TRBJ2-3, with 11 bases lining up with TRBD2. This CDR3 is built from 14 residues. Germline V lookup: CDR1 MNHEY, CDR2 SVGEGT. J gave up 5 bases and V 6 bases, and 4 bases lay outside the gene matches. CDR3 in amino acids: CASSELAGEDTQYF. The DNA for the CDR3 is TGTGCCAGCAGCGAACTAGCGGGGGAAGATACGCAGTATTTT.

This clonotype came up a few times. CDR3 protein: CASRAPGQGADTGELFF. CDR3 sequence (DNA): TGTGCCAGCAGGGCGCCCGGACAGGGGGCCGACACCGGGGAGCTGTTTTTT. The chain has TRBV6-2 or TRBV6-3 and TRBJ2-2, with TRBD1 matching over 11 bases. Germline V CDR1 and CDR2: MNHEY, SVGEGT. V shed 6 bases, J shed 3 bases, and the junction held 9 bases outside the gene matches. The CDR3 has 17 residues.

This chain connects TRBV27 to TRBJ1-5; the D is unclear. The CDR3 length is 14 residues. Germline assignment: CDR1 MNHEY and CDR2 SMNVEV (reference sequence). Trimming stripped 6 bases from V and 6 bases from J, with 15 bases between. The CDR3 nucleotides are TGTGCCAGCAGGGAACAGATTTGGGGTCAGCCCCAGCATTTT. It codes for CASREQIWGQPQHF.

Comments on this clonotype: A junction boundary mismatches the germline segment, possibly from a read error. The CDR3 is CASSRTRVPYEHYF. For the CDR3, the DNA is TGTGCCAGCAGCCGAACCAGGGTACCCTACGAGCACTACTTC. V and J are TRBV3-1 and TRBJ2-7, with D possibly TRBD1 on 5 matching bases. This CDR3 region has 14 residues. Germline CDR1 LGHDT, CDR2 YNNKEL (reference sequence).

The V call is TRBV13, the J call TRBJ2-1; 8 bases are a match to TRBD2. The CDR3 length is 16 residues. Germline trimming cut 1 base from V and 6 bases from J; bases unmatched to any gene: 8. Germline V gene lookup returns CDR1 PRHDT and CDR2 FYEKMQ (reference sequence). CDR3 residues: CASSLAPGLVVNEQFF. CDR3 coding DNA: TGTGCCAGCAGCTTAGCTCCGGGACTAGTCGTCAATGAGCAGTTCTTC.

This clonotype was observed many times. This chain uses TRBV7-8 with TRBJ1-5; D gene ambiguous. The CDR3 is 13 amino acids. Per the germline V gene, CDR1 is SGHVS and CDR2 is FQNEAQ. The ends were cut back, 5 bases at V and 7 bases at J, with 12 bases in the middle. In nucleotides, the CDR3 is TGTGCCAGCAGCGCACGGCAAGGGCAGCCCCAGCATTTT. This encodes CASSARQGQPQHF. Supplemented by reference TRBV7-8 and TRBJ1-5, the full variable domain reads GAGVSQSPRYKVAKRGQDVALRCDPISGHVSLFWYQQALGQGPEFLTYFQNEAQLDKSGLPSDRFFAERPEGSVSTLKIQRTQQEDSAVYLCASSARQGQPQHFGDGTRLSIL.

This clonotype came up a few times. V is TRBV6-5 and J is TRBJ2-7; 8 bases are shared with TRBD2. Germline V gives CDR1 MNHEY, CDR2 SVGAGI. V was clipped by 0 bases and J by 4 bases; unmatched bases: 8. This CDR3 spans 16 amino acids. The CDR3 loop is CASSYSTGGPSYEQYF. The CDR3, as DNA: TGTGCCAGCAGTTACTCGACGGGAGGGCCCTCTTACGAGCAGTACTTC.

This clonotype was picked up many times. The chain uses TRBV5-1 and TRBJ2-1; the match to TRBD2 covers 8 bases. The CDR3 extends over 15 amino acids. Losses at the gene ends were 1 base for V and 3 bases for J; bases not matched to a gene: 3. Germline V CDR1 and CDR2: SGHRS, YFSETQ. CDR3 amino acids: CASSLWTSRYNEQFF. The DNA for the CDR3 is TGCGCCAGCAGCTTGTGGACTAGCCGCTACAATGAGCAGTTCTTC.

The CDR3: CASSIPWTENTEAFF. The CDR3 nucleotides are TGTGCCAGTAGTATTCCCTGGACAGAGAACACTGAAGCTTTCTTT. The chain links TRBV19 to TRBJ1-1, with D perhaps TRBD1 (6 bases). Trimming took off 3 bases at V and 1 base at J, with 12 bases between the two ends. This CDR3 contains 15 residues. CDR1 is LNHDA, CDR2 SQIVND, per germline (reference sequence).

There are many counts of this clonotype. J is TRBJ2-7 and V is TRBV20-1; TRBD1 aligns across 10 bases. After removal of 0 bases from V and 7 bases from J, the junction contained 9 bases not matched to a gene. The germline gives CDR1 DFQATT, CDR2 SNEGSKA (reference sequence). The CDR3 consists of 15 residues. CDR3 amino acids: CSAREYGTGVKEQYF. As DNA, the CDR3 is TGCAGTGCTAGAGAGTATGGGACAGGGGTTAAGGAGCAGTACTTC.

Concerning this clonotype itself: With a much larger clone just one base away, this may be a read error. J is TRBJ1-5 and V is TRBV28; D gene uncertain. From germline, CDR1 is MDHEN and CDR2 SYDVKM. The V end lost 3 bases, the J end lost 11 bases, and 14 bases lay between the germline ends. This CDR3 contains 13 residues. Written as DNA, the CDR3 is TGTGCCAGCAGTTTGGCCAGGATATCAGCCCAGCATTTT. Translating it yields CASSLARISAQHF.

This clonotype came up many times. The rearrangement joins TRBV5-1 to TRBJ2-3, with 8 bases aligning to TRBD2. The CDR3 is made up of 15 amino acids. Germline assignment: CDR1 SGHRS and CDR2 YFSETQ. V lost 0 bases, J lost 6 bases, and 6 bases stayed unmatched. The CDR3 sequence is CASSLAGAGVDTQYF. In nucleotides, the CDR3 is TGCGCCAGCAGCTTGGCCGGAGCGGGAGTGGATACGCAGTATTTT.

This clonotype was picked up many times. The chain has TRBV20-1 and TRBJ1-1; D unresolved. CDR1 and CDR2 (germline): DFQATT, SNEGSKA (reference sequence). V was clipped by 2 bases and J by 2 bases, with 6 bases between them. The CDR3 is 12 residues long. CDR3 nucleotides: TGCAGTGCTAGACCGGGAAACACTGAAGCTTTCTTT. Protein sequence: CSARPGNTEAFF.

This clonotype was counted many times. J is TRBJ2-2 and V is TRBV10-2; D possibly matches TRBD1 or TRBD2 (6 bases each). The CDR3 runs 15 residues. V shed 6 bases and J shed 5 bases, with 16 bases lying between them. Germline V gene data show CDR1 as WSHSY and CDR2 as SAAADI. Here the CDR3 reads CASRFGGSETGELFF. CDR3 in DNA: TGCGCCAGCAGATTCGGGGGCAGTGAGACCGGGGAGCTGTTTTTT.

This clonotype was detected ten times or more. The rearrangement uses TRBV20-1 and TRBJ2-1; the match to TRBD1 covers 7 bases. This CDR3 has 13 residues. Germline V gene lookup returns CDR1 DFQATT and CDR2 SNEGSKA (reference sequence). The J segment lost 4 bases and the V segment lost 6 bases, leaving 6 bases of the junction unmatched. The CDR3 DNA reads TGCAGTGCGCAGGGGGACGTTTACAATGAGCAGTTCTTC. Translation: CSAQGDVYNEQFF.

This clonotype was detected only a few times. The chain joins TRBV20-1 to TRBJ1-5, with D uncertain. The CDR3 has 17 residues. V dropped 0 bases and J dropped 0 bases, with 15 bases sitting between them. CDR1 DFQATT and CDR2 SNEGSKA come from the germline V gene (reference sequence). The CDR3 coding sequence is TGCAGTGCTAGAGATCTTTTGGCCGTGAATAGCAATCAGCCCCAGCATTTT. Encoded protein: CSARDLLAVNSNQPQHF.

This rearrangement joins TRBV6-5 to TRBJ2-1; no clear D gene. This CDR3 is built from 18 residues. Trimming pared 0 bases from V and 5 bases from J, leaving 20 bases between. Germline V lookup: CDR1 MNHEY, CDR2 SVGAGI. This chain's CDR3 is CASSYSLPEYPKNNEQFF. In DNA, the CDR3 is TGTGCCAGCAGTTACTCTCTTCCAGAGTACCCCAAAAACAATGAGCAGTTCTTC.

Comment on this clonotype: The germline gene is not matched at one end of the junction; a read error may be the cause. The rearrangement joins TRBV6-1 to TRBJ2-3; D ambiguous. CDR3 length: 13 amino acids. Germline CDR1 MNHNS, CDR2 SASEGT. CDR3 sequence (DNA): TGTACCAGCAGCCGGAATTCCGCAGATACGCAGTATTTT. As protein: CTSSRNSADTQYF.

This clonotype was seen a few times. V gene TRBV5-1 combines with J gene TRBJ2-5; 12 nucleotides match TRBD2. V trimming: 4 bases; J trimming: 4 bases; junction bases outside the gene matches: 5. The V gene's germline CDR1 is SGHRS and CDR2 YFSETQ. The CDR3 totals 15 residues. CDR3 amino acids: CASSPSGGALETQYF. CDR3 coding DNA: TGCGCCAGCAGCCCTAGCGGGGGGGCCTTAGAGACCCAGTACTTC. The complete variable domain, with remaining parts taken from reference TRBV5-1 and TRBJ2-5, reads KAGVTQTPRYLIKTRGQQVTLSCSPISGHRSVSWYQQTPGQGLQFLFEYFSETQRNKGNFPGRFSGRQFSNSRSEMNVSTLELGDSALYLCASSPSGGALETQYFGPGTRLLVL.

This chain connects TRBV12-3 or TRBV12-4 to TRBJ1-2; no definite D call. The CDR3 length is 14 residues. V lost 5 bases to trimming and J lost 5 bases, with 15 bases between them. CDR3 nucleotides: TGTGCCAGCAGTACCAAGGGCAGACTATATGGCTACACCTTC. This translates into CASSTKGRLYGYTF.

This clonotype came up a few times. The chain uses TRBV20-1 and TRBJ2-7; perhaps TRBD1 as D (6 bases). Germline values: CDR1 DFQATT, CDR2 SNEGSKA (reference sequence). Deletions cut 3 bases from V and 0 bases from J, with 12 bases between. This CDR3 region has 14 residues. For the CDR3, the DNA is TGCAGTGCTAGTGGGGGCAGGGGCTCCTACGAGCAGTACTTC. It codes for CSASGGRGSYEQYF.

This clonotype was detected ten times or more. The CDR3 loop reads CASSPRGSGRAYEQYF. In DNA, the CDR3 is TGTGCCAGCAGTCCCCGGGGTAGCGGGAGGGCCTACGAGCAGTACTTC. J is TRBJ2-7 and V is TRBV12-3 or TRBV12-4; 11 bases are shared with TRBD2. The junction had 8 bases not matched to a gene; V was cut back by 5 bases and J by 2 bases. This CDR3 spans 16 amino acids.

This clonotype came up a few times. V is TRBV12-2 and J is TRBJ2-5. TRBV12-2 is deemed a pseudogene. CDR3 length equals 17 residues. DNA for the CDR3: TGTGCAAGTCGCTTAGAGCTGCAAGAGATACCAAGGGAGACCCAGTACTTC. Translation gives CASRLELQEIPRETQYF.

This clonotype appeared many times. This chain joins TRBV14 and TRBJ2-1; D gene uncertain. Trimming shortened V by 4 bases and J by 6 bases, and 16 bases separated the two germline ends. The CDR3 length is 15 residues. Germline V gene sequence: CDR1 SGHDN, CDR2 FVKESK. DNA of the CDR3: TGTGCCAGCAGCCCCCTTGATAGTGTGGGCAATGAGCAGTTCTTC. The encoded protein is CASSPLDSVGNEQFF.